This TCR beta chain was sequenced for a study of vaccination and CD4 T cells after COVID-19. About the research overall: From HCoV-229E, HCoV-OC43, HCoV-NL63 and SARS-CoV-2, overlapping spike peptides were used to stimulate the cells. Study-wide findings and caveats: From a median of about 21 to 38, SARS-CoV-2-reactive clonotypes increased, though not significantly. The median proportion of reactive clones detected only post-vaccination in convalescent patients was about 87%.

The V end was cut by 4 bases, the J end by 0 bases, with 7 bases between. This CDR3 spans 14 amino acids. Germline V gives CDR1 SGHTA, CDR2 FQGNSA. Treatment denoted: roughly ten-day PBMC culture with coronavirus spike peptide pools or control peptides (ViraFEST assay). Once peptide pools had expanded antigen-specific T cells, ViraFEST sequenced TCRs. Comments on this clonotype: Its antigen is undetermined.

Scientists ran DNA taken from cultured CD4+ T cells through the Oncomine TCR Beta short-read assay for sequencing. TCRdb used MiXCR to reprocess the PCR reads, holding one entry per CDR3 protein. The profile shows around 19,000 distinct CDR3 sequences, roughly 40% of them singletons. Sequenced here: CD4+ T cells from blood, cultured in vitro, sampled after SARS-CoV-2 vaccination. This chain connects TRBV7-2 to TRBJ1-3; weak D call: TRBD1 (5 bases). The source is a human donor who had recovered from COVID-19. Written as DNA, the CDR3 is TGTGCCAGCAGCTGGGGGACCTCTGGAAACACCATATATTTT. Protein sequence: CASSWGTSGNTIYF. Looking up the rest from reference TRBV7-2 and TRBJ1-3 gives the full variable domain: GAGVSQSPSNKVTEKGKDVELRCDPISGHTALYWYRQSLGQGLEFLIYFQGNSAPDKSGLPSDRFSAERTGGSVSTLTIQRTQQEDSAVYLCASSWGTSGNTIYFGEGSWLTVV.